The 17 T cell receptor beta chains in this list originate from one sample, sequenced in a study of cytomegalovirus exposure and HLA in healthy donors. Both 60 Vbeta primers and 13 Jbeta primers went into the PCR. Libraries were prepared by immunoSEQ multiplex PCR; TCRdb keeps only in-frame clonotypes and omits some of them. The repertoire holds about 180,000 clones, with roughly 75% as singletons. Sequencing was done on a sample of PBMCs. Receptor source: a woman under 40 in good health and CMV-seronegative.

This chain connects TRBV6-5 to TRBJ1-2, with D unclear. The CDR3 consists of 16 residues. CDR1 and CDR2 from the germline V gene are MNHEY and SVGAGI. Between the trimmed V and J ends, which lost 0 bases and 4 bases, there was a span of 15 bases. This CDR3 is CASSYSVDTSLYGYTF. In nucleotides, the CDR3 is TGTGCCAGCAGTTACTCAGTCGACACTTCGCTCTATGGCTACACCTTC.

About this clone: The junction differs from germline at one of its ends, possibly a read error. The genes are TRBV4-2 and TRBJ2-1, with D perhaps TRBD1 (7 bases). This CDR3 is built from 13 residues. Germline V lookup: CDR1 LGHNA, CDR2 YNFKEQ. The CDR3 coding sequence is TGTGCCAGCAGCCAAGACAGGGGGGCGTCTCAGGTCTTC. Translated, it gives CASSQDRGASQVF.

This clone was seen more than once but under ten times. The chain employs TRBV5-1 and TRBJ2-3, with TRBD2 matching 13 bases. The CDR3 sequence is 18 residues long. With V trimmed by 6 bases and J by 0 bases, 10 bases remained unmatched. Germline assignment: CDR1 SGHRS and CDR2 YFSETQ. The CDR3 loop reads CASNPGTSGAGSTDTQYF. CDR3 nucleotides: TGCGCCAGCAACCCTGGGACTAGCGGGGCTGGTAGCACAGATACGCAGTATTTT.

This clone was seen only once. The V gene is TRBV6-5, the J gene TRBJ1-5; TRBD1 aligns across 9 bases. J was trimmed by 3 bases and V by 6 bases; bases with no gene match: 6. CDR3 length: 15 amino acids. The germline V gene encodes CDR1 MNHEY and CDR2 SVGAGI. CDR3 nucleotide sequence: TGTGCCAGCAGGCGCGGACAGGGGACCAATCAGCCCCAGCATTTT. Translated, it gives CASRRGQGTNQPQHF.

The rearrangement uses TRBV18 and TRBJ1-2; D unclear. The V and J ends lost 0 bases and 8 bases respectively, with 13 bases between them. Germline loops: CDR1 KGHSH, CDR2 LQKENI. The CDR3 has 14 amino acids. CDR3 sequence reads: CASSPPGTPGGYTF. DNA of the CDR3: TGTGCCAGCTCACCACCGGGCACCCCGGGGGGCTACACCTTC.

The chain joins TRBV4-3 to TRBJ2-3; D ambiguous. Germline loops: CDR1 LGHNA, CDR2 YSLEER. V was clipped by 4 bases and J by 0 bases, with 14 bases between them. The CDR3 runs 16 residues. This CDR3 reads CASSPRAISSTDTQYF. In nucleotides, the CDR3 is TGCGCCAGCAGCCCGAGAGCTATATCTAGCACAGATACGCAGTATTTT.

A few counts support this clone. V and J are TRBV21-1 and TRBJ1-1. TRBV21-1 is listed as a pseudogene. The CDR3 length is 16 residues. The CDR3 DNA reads as TGTGCCAGCATCCCTCCTTCGGGGGGCTCCGCGACTGAAGCTTTCTTT. Its translation is CASIPPSGGSATEAFF.

This clone was seen more than once but under ten times. CDR3 nucleotides: TGTGCCAGTGGCAGAACAGGGGAGGTTGAAGCTTTCTTT. Amino acids: CASGRTGEVEAFF. V gene TRBV19 combines with J gene TRBJ1-1, with TRBD1 identical over 7 bases. The CDR3 sequence is 13 residues long. The J segment lost 7 bases and the V segment lost 8 bases, leaving 10 bases of the junction unmatched. The V gene's germline CDR1 is LNHDA and CDR2 SQIVND (reference sequence).

V is TRBV5-6 and J is TRBJ1-1; D gene uncertain. Germline-derived CDR1 and CDR2 are SGHDT and YYEEEE. V was cut by 4 bases and J by 3 bases, with 19 bases left in between. CDR3 length equals 16 residues. CDR3: CASSPRRTLTYTEAFF. The DNA of the CDR3 is TGTGCCAGCAGCCCCCGCCGGACTTTGACCTACACTGAAGCTTTCTTT.

A single count supports this clone. The chain combines TRBV5-1 with TRBJ2-7; 7 nucleotides match TRBD2. From germline, CDR1 is SGHRS and CDR2 YFSETQ. This CDR3 is 16 amino acids long. The junction had 11 bases not matched to a gene; V was cut back by 3 bases and J by 2 bases. The CDR3 nucleotides are TGCGCCAGCAGCTCCCCCCTGGGGGGGATGCCCTACGAGCAGTACTTC. Protein product: CASSSPLGGMPYEQYF. Combining the CDR3 with reference TRBV5-1 and TRBJ2-7 gives the whole variable domain KAGVTQTPRYLIKTRGQQVTLSCSPISGHRSVSWYQQTPGQGLQFLFEYFSETQRNKGNFPGRFSGRQFSNSRSEMNVSTLELGDSALYLCASSSPLGGMPYEQYFGPGTRLTVT.

This clone has more than one count but fewer than ten. CDR3 sequence (DNA): TGTGCCAGCAGTGAAACTAGGACAGCGCGTCATCAGCCCCAGCATTTT. Protein product: CASSETRTARHQPQHF. The V call is TRBV6-1, the J call TRBJ1-5; perhaps TRBD1 as D (6 bases). Per germline, CDR1 MNHNS and CDR2 SASEGT. Trimming cost V 2 bases and J 5 bases, with 16 bases left between them. CDR3 length: 16 residues.

The V call is TRBV5-1, the J call TRBJ2-1; TRBD1 agrees at 9 bases. Germline assignment: CDR1 SGHRS and CDR2 YFSETQ. V gave up 1 base and J gave up 7 bases; unmatched junction bases: 9. CDR3 length equals 16 residues. CDR3 nucleotides: TGCGCCAGCAGCTTGCGACAGGGGGAAAGTTGGAATGAGCAGTTCTTC. Translated, it gives CASSLRQGESWNEQFF.

V and J are TRBV27 and TRBJ1-5; D remains unclear. Germline CDR1 MNHEY, CDR2 SMNVEV (reference sequence). Trimming stripped 5 bases from V and 6 bases from J, with 14 bases between. The CDR3 covers 14 residues. The chain's CDR3 is CASSPQQSSQPQHF. CDR3 coding DNA: TGTGCCAGCAGTCCCCAACAAAGTTCTCAGCCCCAGCATTTT.

This clone was detected once. V gene TRBV27 combines with J gene TRBJ1-1; 8 bases map to TRBD1. V dropped 0 bases and J dropped 1; count of bases not matched to a gene: 4. The CDR3 loop spans 16 amino acids. Germline CDR1 reads MNHEY; CDR2 reads SMNVEV (reference sequence). This CDR3 reads CASSLSAGTGNTEAFF. CDR3 in DNA: TGTGCCAGCAGTTTATCAGCAGGGACAGGGAACACTGAAGCTTTCTTT.

V usage is TRBV9 and J usage is TRBJ2-3, with TRBD2 matching over 15 bases. The CDR3 length is 20 residues. CDR1 SGDLS and CDR2 YYNGEE come from the germline V gene. The J segment lost 0 bases and the V segment lost 2 bases, leaving 10 bases of the junction unmatched. The CDR3 sequence is CASSVQGLAGGRPSTDTQYF. CDR3 coding DNA: TGTGCCAGCAGCGTTCAGGGACTAGCGGGGGGACGACCTAGCACAGATACGCAGTATTTT.

The rearrangement uses TRBV5-6 and TRBJ2-4, with D perhaps matching TRBD1 (5 bases). The germline V and J ends were trimmed by 1 base and 0 bases, with 14 bases remaining between them. The CDR3 extends over 17 amino acids. The germline V gene has CDR1 SGHDT and CDR2 YYEEEE. CDR3 coding DNA: TGTGCCAGCAGCTTGTTTAGGGGATCTCTAGCCAAAAACATTCAGTACTTC. As protein: CASSLFRGSLAKNIQYF.

This chain uses TRBV7-9 with TRBJ1-2; 10 bases agree with TRBD1. The CDR3 has 16 residues. Germline loops: CDR1 SEHNR, CDR2 FQNEAQ (reference sequence). V gave up 5 bases and J gave up 6 bases; unmatched junction bases: 12. The DNA for the CDR3 is TGTGCCAGCAGCACACCGGGACAGGGGTGGGAGAATGGCTACACCTTC. Its translation: CASSTPGQGWENGYTF.